This T cell receptor beta chain was identified in a study of T cells in Graves' hyperthyroidism and ophthalmopathy. Findings and caveats of the study: Blood shared most expanded thyroid clonotypes above 0.001.

This clonotype has a count of ten or more. Its antigen is not identified. The CDR3 regions of TCR beta were amplified from RNA transcripts. Initially, a first-round RT-PCR of the TCR CDR3 employed the HTBI primer set. TCRdb reanalysed the multiplex PCR reads using MiXCR and keeps one entry per CDR3 protein. The data hold around 350,000 distinct CDR3 sequences, with approximately 13% observed a single time. Patients were excluded for uncontrolled infection, other autoimmune disease, pregnancy or lactation. Diagnoses used clinical symptoms, serum thyroxine and TRAb, thyroid ultrasound and orbital computed tomography. The sequence was collected from a woman between 18 and 29 years old with Graves' hyperthyroidism. Sequenced material: blood.

The CDR3 sequence is CASSPQTDTQYF. The CDR3 DNA is TGTGCCAGCTCACCACAGACAGATACGCAGTATTTT. This chain connects TRBV18 to TRBJ2-3; D remains unclear. The germline CDR1 and CDR2 sequences are KGHSH and LQKENI. The CDR3 has 12 residues. V lost 1 base and J lost 3, with 2 bases in between.